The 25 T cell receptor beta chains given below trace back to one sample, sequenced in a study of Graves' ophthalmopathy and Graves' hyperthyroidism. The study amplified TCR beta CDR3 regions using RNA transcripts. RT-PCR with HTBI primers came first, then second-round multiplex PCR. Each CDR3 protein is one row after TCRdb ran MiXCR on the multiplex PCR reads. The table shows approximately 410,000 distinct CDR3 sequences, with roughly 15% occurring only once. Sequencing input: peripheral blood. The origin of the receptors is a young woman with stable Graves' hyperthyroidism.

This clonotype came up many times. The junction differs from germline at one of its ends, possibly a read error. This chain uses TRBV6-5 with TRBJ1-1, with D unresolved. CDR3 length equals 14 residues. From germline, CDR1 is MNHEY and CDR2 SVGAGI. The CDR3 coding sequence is TGTGCCAGCAGTTACTCCGGCCCGAACGCTGAAGCTTTCTTT. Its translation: CASSYSGPNAEAFF.

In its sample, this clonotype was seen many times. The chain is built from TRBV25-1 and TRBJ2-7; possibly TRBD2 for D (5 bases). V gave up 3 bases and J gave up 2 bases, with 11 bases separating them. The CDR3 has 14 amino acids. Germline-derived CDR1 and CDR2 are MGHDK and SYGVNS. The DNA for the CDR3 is TGTGCCAGCAGTGACTCCCACGGGGCCTACGAGCAGTACTTC. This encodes CASSDSHGAYEQYF.

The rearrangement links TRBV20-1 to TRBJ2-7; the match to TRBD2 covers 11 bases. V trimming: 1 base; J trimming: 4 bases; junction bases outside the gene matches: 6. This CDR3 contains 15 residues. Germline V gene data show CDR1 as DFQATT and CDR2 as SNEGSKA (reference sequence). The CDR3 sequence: CSARALAGGPYEQYF. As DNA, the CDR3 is TGCAGTGCTAGAGCTTTAGCGGGGGGGCCTTACGAGCAGTACTTC.

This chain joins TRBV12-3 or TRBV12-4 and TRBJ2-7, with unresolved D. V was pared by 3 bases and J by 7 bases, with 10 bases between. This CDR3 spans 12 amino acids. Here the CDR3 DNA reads TGTGCCAGCAGTTTCCAAAAAAGGGAGCAGTACTTC. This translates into CASSFQKREQYF.

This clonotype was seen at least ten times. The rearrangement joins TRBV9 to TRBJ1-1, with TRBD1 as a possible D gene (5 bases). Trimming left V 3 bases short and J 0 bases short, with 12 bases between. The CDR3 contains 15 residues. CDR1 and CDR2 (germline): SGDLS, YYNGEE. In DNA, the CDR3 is TGTGCCAGCAGCGAGCTCCAGGGTCTGAACACTGAAGCTTTCTTT. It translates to CASSELQGLNTEAFF.

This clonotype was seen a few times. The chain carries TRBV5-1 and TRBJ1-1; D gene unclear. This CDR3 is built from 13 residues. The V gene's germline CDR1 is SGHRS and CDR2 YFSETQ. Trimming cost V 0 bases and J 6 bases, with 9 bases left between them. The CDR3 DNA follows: TGCGCCAGCAGCTTGGCCATTGGTTCTGAAGCTTTCTTT. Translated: CASSLAIGSEAFF.

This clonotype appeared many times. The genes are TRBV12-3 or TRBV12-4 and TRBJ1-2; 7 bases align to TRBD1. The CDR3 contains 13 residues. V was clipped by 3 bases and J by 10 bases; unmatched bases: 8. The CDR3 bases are TGTGCCAGCAGTTTCTCGGACAGGCCTCCCTACACCTTC. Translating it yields CASSFSDRPPYTF.

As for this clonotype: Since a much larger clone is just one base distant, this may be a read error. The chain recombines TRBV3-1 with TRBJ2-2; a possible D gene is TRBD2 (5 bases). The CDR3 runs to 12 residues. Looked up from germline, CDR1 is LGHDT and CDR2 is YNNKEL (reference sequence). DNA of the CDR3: TGTGCCAGCAGCCATACCGCCGGGGAGCTGTGTTTT. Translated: CASSHTAGELCF.

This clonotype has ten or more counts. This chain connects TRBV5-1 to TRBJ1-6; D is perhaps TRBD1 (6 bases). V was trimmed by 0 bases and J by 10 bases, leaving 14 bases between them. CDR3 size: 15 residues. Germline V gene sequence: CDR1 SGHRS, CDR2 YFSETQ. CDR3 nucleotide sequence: TGCGCCAGCAGCTTGGAACAGGGAGTTGGATCACCCCTCCACTTT. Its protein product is CASSLEQGVGSPLHF. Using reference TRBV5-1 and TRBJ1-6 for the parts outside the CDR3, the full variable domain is KAGVTQTPRYLIKTRGQQVTLSCSPISGHRSVSWYQQTPGQGLQFLFEYFSETQRNKGNFPGRFSGRQFSNSRSEMNVSTLELGDSALYLCASSLEQGVGSPLHFGNGTRLTVT.

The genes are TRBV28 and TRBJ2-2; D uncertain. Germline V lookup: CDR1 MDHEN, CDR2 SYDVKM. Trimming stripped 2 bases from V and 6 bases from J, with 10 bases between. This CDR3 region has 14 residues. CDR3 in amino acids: CASSLIIMAGELFF. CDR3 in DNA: TGTGCCAGCAGTTTAATTATAATGGCCGGGGAGCTGTTTTTT.

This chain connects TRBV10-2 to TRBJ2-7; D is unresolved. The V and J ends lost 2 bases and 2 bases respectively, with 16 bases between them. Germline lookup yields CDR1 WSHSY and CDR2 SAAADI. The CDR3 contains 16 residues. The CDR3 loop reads CASSEETTQTTYEQYF. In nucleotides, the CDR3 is TGCGCCAGCAGTGAGGAGACGACCCAGACGACCTACGAGCAGTACTTC.

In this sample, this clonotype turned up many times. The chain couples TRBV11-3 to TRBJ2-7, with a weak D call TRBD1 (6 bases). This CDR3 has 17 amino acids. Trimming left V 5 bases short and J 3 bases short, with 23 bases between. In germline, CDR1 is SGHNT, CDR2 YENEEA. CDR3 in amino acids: CASSTWTEGRRVYEQYF. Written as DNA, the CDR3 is TGTGCCAGCAGCACTTGGACAGAGGGCCGCCGAGTCTACGAGCAGTACTTC.

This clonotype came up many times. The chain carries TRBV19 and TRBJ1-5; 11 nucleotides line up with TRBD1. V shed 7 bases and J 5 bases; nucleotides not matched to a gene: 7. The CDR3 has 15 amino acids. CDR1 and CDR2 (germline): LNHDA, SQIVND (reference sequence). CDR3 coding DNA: TGTGCCAGTAAACGGACAGGGGGCGCGGATCAGCCCCAGCATTTT. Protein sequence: CASKRTGGADQPQHF.

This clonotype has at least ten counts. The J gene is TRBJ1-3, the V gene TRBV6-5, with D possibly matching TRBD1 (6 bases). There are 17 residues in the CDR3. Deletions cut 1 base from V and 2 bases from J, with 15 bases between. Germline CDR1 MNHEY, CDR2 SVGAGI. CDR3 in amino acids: CASSYYPVSGAGNTIYF. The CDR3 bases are TGTGCCAGCAGTTACTATCCGGTTTCAGGGGCTGGAAACACCATATATTTT.

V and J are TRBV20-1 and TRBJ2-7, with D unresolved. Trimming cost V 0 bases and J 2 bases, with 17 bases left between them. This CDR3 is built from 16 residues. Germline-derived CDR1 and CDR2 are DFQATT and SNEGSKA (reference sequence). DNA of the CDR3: TGCAGTGCTAGAGATTACGGTAGGAGCTTCCCCTACGAGCAGTACTTC. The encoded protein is CSARDYGRSFPYEQYF.

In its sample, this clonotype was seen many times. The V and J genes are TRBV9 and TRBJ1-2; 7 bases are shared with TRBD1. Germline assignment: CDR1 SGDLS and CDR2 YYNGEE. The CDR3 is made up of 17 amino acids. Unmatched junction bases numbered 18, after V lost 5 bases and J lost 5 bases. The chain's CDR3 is CASRGDSNMAGKYGYTF. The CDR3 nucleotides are TGTGCCAGCAGGGGGGACAGTAATATGGCTGGCAAATATGGCTACACCTTC. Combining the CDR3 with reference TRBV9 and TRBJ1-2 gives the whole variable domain DSGVTQTPKHLITATGQRVTLRCSPRSGDLSVYWYQQSLDQGLQFLIQYYNGEERAKGNILERFSAQQFPDLHSELNLSSLELGDSALYFCASRGDSNMAGKYGYTFGSGTRLTVV.

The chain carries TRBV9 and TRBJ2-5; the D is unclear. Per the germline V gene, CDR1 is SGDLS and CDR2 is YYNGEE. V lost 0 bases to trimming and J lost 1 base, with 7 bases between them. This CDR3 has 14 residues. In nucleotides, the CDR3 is TGTGCCAGCAGCGTAGGGCAGTTCCAAGAGACCCAGTACTTC. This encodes CASSVGQFQETQYF.

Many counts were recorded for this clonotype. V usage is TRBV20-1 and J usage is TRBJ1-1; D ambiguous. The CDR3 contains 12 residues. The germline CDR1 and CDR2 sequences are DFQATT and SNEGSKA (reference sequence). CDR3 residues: CGARTMNTEAFF. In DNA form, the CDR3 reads TGCGGCGCAAGGACCATGAACACTGAAGCTTTCTTT.

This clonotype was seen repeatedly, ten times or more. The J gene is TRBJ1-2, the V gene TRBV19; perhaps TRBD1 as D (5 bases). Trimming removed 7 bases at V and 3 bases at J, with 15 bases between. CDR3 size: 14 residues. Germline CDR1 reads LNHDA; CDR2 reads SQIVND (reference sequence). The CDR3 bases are TGTGCCAGTAAGCCCTATAGGGGAGACTATGGCTACACCTTC. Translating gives CASKPYRGDYGYTF.

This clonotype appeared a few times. The CDR3 region has the DNA TGTGCCAGCAGCCTAAGACCGACTGATTCACCCCTCCACTTT. Protein product: CASSLRPTDSPLHF. V and J are TRBV9 and TRBJ1-6, with D uncertain. Between the trimmed V and J ends, which lost 4 bases and 8 bases, there was a span of 13 bases. Germline CDR1 is SGDLS and CDR2 is YYNGEE. CDR3 length equals 14 residues.

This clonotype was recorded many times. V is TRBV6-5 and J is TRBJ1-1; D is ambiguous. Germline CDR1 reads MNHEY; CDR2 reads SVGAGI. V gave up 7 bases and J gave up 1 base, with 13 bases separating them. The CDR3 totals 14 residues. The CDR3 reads CASTLGKANTEAFF. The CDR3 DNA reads TGTGCCAGCACCTTGGGGAAGGCGAACACTGAAGCTTTCTTT.

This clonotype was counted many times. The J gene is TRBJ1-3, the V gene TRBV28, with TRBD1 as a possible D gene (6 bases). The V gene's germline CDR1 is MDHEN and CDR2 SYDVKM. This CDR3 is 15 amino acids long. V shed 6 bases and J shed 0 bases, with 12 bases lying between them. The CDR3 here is CASSSGVISGNTIYF. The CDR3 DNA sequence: TGTGCCAGCAGCTCAGGGGTTATCTCTGGAAACACCATATATTTT. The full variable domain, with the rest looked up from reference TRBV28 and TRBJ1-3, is DVKVTQSSRYLVKRTGEKVFLECVQDMDHENMFWYRQDPGLGLRLIYFSYDVKMKEKGDIPEGYSVSREKKERFSLILESASTNQTSMYLCASSSGVISGNTIYFGEGSWLTVV.

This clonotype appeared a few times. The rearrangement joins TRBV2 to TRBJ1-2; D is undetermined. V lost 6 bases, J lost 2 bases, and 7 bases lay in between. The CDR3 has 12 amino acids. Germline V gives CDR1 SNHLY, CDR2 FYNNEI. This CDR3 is CASRTRNYGYTF. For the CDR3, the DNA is TGTGCCAGCAGGACACGAAACTATGGCTACACCTTC.

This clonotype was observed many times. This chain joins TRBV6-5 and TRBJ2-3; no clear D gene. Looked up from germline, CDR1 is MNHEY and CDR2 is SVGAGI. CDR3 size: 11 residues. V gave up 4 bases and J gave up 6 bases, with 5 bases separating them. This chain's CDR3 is CASSSRDTQYF. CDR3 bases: TGTGCCAGCAGTTCTCGGGATACGCAGTATTTT.

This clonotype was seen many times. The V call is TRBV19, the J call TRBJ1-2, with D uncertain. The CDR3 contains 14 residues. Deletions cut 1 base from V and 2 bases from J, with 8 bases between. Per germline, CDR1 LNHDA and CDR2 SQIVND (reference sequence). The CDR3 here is CASSIALVNYGYTF. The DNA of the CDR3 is TGTGCCAGTAGTATAGCCCTGGTGAACTATGGCTACACCTTC.